The 24 T cell receptor beta chains reported below all come from one sample, sequenced in a study of control samples from healthy donors and cancer patients. Clones were sequenced by immunoSEQ multiplex PCR, and TCRdb holds only the in-frame ones, with some missing. This sample yields some 99,000 clones, of which around 89% are seen a single time; roughly a sixth belongs to the top ten. Material: blood. These TCRs come from a woman aged 50 to 65 in good health.

This clone has only one observation. The V and J genes are TRBV5-1 and TRBJ2-2, with D unclear. V lost 4 bases, J lost 6 bases, and 7 bases lay in between. Germline CDR1 reads SGHRS; CDR2 reads YFSETQ. The CDR3 runs to 12 residues. DNA for the CDR3: TGCGCCAGCAGCAGTACGGCCGGGGAGCTGTTTTTT. Encoded protein: CASSSTAGELFF.

For this clone: The junction does not match germline at one end; this may be a read error. This chain joins TRBV6-4 and TRBJ2-4; a possible D gene is TRBD1 (5 bases). This CDR3 has 12 residues. Germline CDR1 is MRHNA and CDR2 is SNTAGT. The DNA for the CDR3 is TGTGCCAGCACAGAATGGGGCAGGGTCCAGGACTTC. Translation gives CASTEWGRVQDF.

J is TRBJ1-1 and V is TRBV6-5; no reliable D call. The CDR3 is 11 amino acids. CDR1 and CDR2 from the germline V gene are MNHEY and SVGAGI. V was clipped by 2 bases and J by 6 bases, with 4 bases between them. Written as DNA, the CDR3 is TGTGCCAGCAGTTACGGTGCTGAAGCTTTCTTT. It codes for CASSYGAEAFF.

In this sample, this clone turned up a few times. The rearrangement uses TRBV6-1 and TRBJ1-1; tentative D call: TRBD1 (5 bases). Germline loops: CDR1 MNHNS, CDR2 SASEGT. There are 13 residues in the CDR3. Between the trimmed V and J ends, which lost 2 bases and 7 bases, there was a span of 11 bases. The CDR3, as DNA: TGTGCCAGCAGTGAACTGGGACGGGGTGAAGCTTTCTTT. This gives the protein CASSELGRGEAFF.

This clone has more than one count but fewer than ten. This chain's CDR3 is CATAPSGQSYEQYV. The CDR3 coding sequence is TGTGCCACAGCACCTAGCGGACAATCCTACGAGCAGTACGTC. V and J are TRBV21-1 and TRBJ2-7; the D call of TRBD2 is as the table states it, not checked on the DNA. TRBV21-1 is deemed a pseudogene. This CDR3 is 14 amino acids long.

This clone was counted a few times. The chain recombines TRBV7-2 with TRBJ2-1; 8 bases fit TRBD2. With 4 bases clipped from V and 7 bases from J, the junction kept 6 bases outside the gene matches. Germline V gene sequence: CDR1 SGHTA, CDR2 FQGNSA. This CDR3 has 14 residues. The CDR3 protein is CASSSSGGVNEQFF. CDR3 sequence (DNA): TGTGCCAGCAGCTCCTCCGGGGGGGTTAATGAGCAGTTCTTC.

CDR3 sequence: CSASQAFEGLSNYGYTF. The CDR3 DNA follows: TGCAGTGCTAGTCAAGCCTTTGAGGGACTTTCTAACTATGGCTACACCTTC. J is TRBJ1-2 and V is TRBV20-1, with D possibly being TRBD1 (5 bases). This CDR3 contains 17 residues. Germline CDR1 DFQATT, CDR2 SNEGSKA (reference sequence). Trimming shortened V by 3 bases and J by 0 bases, and 20 bases separated the two germline ends.

The V gene is TRBV27, the J gene TRBJ1-5, with 10 bases identical to TRBD1. V lost 5 bases and J lost 5; bases outside the gene matches: 9. The V gene's germline CDR1 is MNHEY and CDR2 SMNVEV (reference sequence). The CDR3 is 16 residues long. CDR3 in amino acids: CASSLLGQGGHQPQHF. The CDR3 nucleotides read TGTGCCAGCAGTCTCCTAGGACAGGGGGGACATCAGCCCCAGCATTTT.

The rearrangement links TRBV2 to TRBJ1-6; TRBD1 matches 7 bases. This CDR3 region has 13 residues. In germline, CDR1 is SNHLY, CDR2 FYNNEI. The CDR3 DNA reads TGTGCAGTTAGAGGGACAGTGAATTCACCCCTCCACTTT. This sequence encodes CAVRGTVNSPLHF.

This clone was found once. The genes are TRBV27 and TRBJ1-6; D gene uncertain. Germline CDR1 is MNHEY and CDR2 is SMNVEV (reference sequence). Trimming shortened V by 3 bases and J by 4 bases, and 10 bases separated the two germline ends. There are 15 residues in the CDR3. The DNA for the CDR3 is TGTGCCAGCAGTTTCGGACTTGTTTATAATTCACCCCTCCACTTT. Protein: CASSFGLVYNSPLHF.

The chain has TRBV6-6 and TRBJ2-6; TRBD2 matches 9 bases. CDR1 is MNHNY, CDR2 SVGAGI, per germline (reference sequence). The CDR3 totals 18 residues. The ends lost 5 bases at V and 0 bases at J; junction bases unmatched: 8. CDR3 nucleotides: TGTGCCAGCAGTCTTATAGCGGGGGCCCTCTCTGGGGCCAACGTCCTGACTTTC. This gives the protein CASSLIAGALSGANVLTF.

The chain links TRBV19 to TRBJ1-3, with D possibly matching TRBD1 (5 bases). CDR1 is LNHDA and CDR2 is SQIVND in the germline V gene (reference sequence). Between the trimmed V and J ends, which lost 7 bases and 4 bases, there was a span of 14 bases. The CDR3 runs 14 residues. Written as DNA, the CDR3 is TGTGCCAGTATAAGTGGGGGAGTCGGAAACACCATATATTTT. This translates into CASISGGVGNTIYF. The full variable domain, completed using reference TRBV19 and TRBJ1-3, is DGGITQSPKYLFRKEGQNVTLSCEQNLNHDAMYWYRQDPGQGLRLIYYSQIVNDFQKGDIAEGYSVSREKKESFPLTVTSAQKNPTAFYLCASISGGVGNTIYFGEGSWLTVV.

The chain has TRBV7-2 and TRBJ2-3; either TRBD1 or TRBD2 may supply D (5 bases each). V lost 7 bases and J 2 bases, leaving 16 bases between the germline ends. The germline V gene encodes CDR1 SGHTA and CDR2 FQGNSA. This CDR3 region has 15 residues. Written as DNA, the CDR3 is TGTGCCAGCACCTCACCGGGGCCGCTCACAGATACGCAGTATTTT. The encoded protein is CASTSPGPLTDTQYF.

V is TRBV4-1 and J is TRBJ2-7; possibly TRBD1 for D (5 bases). Germline V gives CDR1 MGHRA, CDR2 YSYEKL. This CDR3 contains 14 residues. Between the trimmed V and J ends, which lost 1 base and 5 bases, there was a span of 12 bases. CDR3 coding DNA: TGCGCCAGCAGCCAAGTTATGGGGCCGGACGAGCAGTACTTC. This codes for CASSQVMGPDEQYF.

The chain carries TRBV4-1 and TRBJ1-2, with 7 bases lining up with TRBD1. The CDR3 has 16 amino acids. J gave up 4 bases and V 2 bases, and 10 bases lay outside the gene matches. The V gene's germline CDR1 is MGHRA and CDR2 YSYEKL. CDR3 sequence reads: CASSQPRQGRGYGYTF. The CDR3 nucleotides are TGCGCCAGCAGCCAACCCCGACAGGGTCGGGGCTATGGCTACACCTTC.

The V gene is TRBV4-2, the J gene TRBJ2-1, with 10 bases matching TRBD2. The V segment lost 6 bases and the J segment 9 bases; nucleotides outside the gene matches: 14. The CDR3 totals 16 residues. Germline loops: CDR1 LGHNA, CDR2 YNFKEQ. CDR3 DNA sequence: TGTGCCAGCAGTCATAGCTTGACTAGCGGGTTGGGTGAGCAGTTCTTC. Translated: CASSHSLTSGLGEQFF.

This clone was seen more than once but under ten times. The chain uses TRBV30 and TRBJ1-2, with 10 bases fitting TRBD1. CDR1 GTSNPN and CDR2 SVGIG come from the germline V gene (reference sequence). The ends lost 3 bases at V and 7 bases at J; junction bases unmatched: 5. This CDR3 spans 13 amino acids. The chain's CDR3 is CAWRGQGFAGYTF. CDR3 nucleotides: TGTGCCTGGAGGGGACAGGGGTTTGCTGGCTACACCTTC.

The genes are TRBV20-1 and TRBJ2-1; TRBD2 matches 14 bases. The CDR3 length is 18 residues. V was pared by 3 bases and J by 0 bases, with 7 bases of the junction left unmatched. Per germline, CDR1 DFQATT and CDR2 SNEGSKA (reference sequence). The CDR3 bases are TGCAGTGCTAGTAAGACTAGCGGGAGGGTTTTCTCCTACAATGAGCAGTTCTTC. This sequence encodes CSASKTSGRVFSYNEQFF.

The J gene is TRBJ2-7, the V gene TRBV9, with a tentative D call TRBD1 (6 bases). In germline, CDR1 is SGDLS, CDR2 YYNGEE. This CDR3 comprises 14 residues. Trimming removed 0 bases at V and 2 bases at J, with 9 bases between. This CDR3 reads CASSVGGGPYEQYF. CDR3 nucleotides: TGTGCCAGCAGCGTAGGAGGGGGACCCTACGAGCAGTACTTC.

The chain carries TRBV15 and TRBJ2-5; maybe TRBD2 (6 bases). The V end lost 2 bases, the J end lost 5 bases, and 15 bases lay between the germline ends. The length of the CDR3 is 15 residues. The germline gives CDR1 LNHNV, CDR2 YYDKDF (reference sequence). CDR3 in amino acids: CATSRNIAVMETQYF. Here the CDR3 DNA reads TGTGCCACCAGCAGAAATATAGCGGTGATGGAGACCCAGTACTTC.

The chain is built from TRBV14 and TRBJ2-1, with D possibly matching TRBD2 (5 bases). The CDR3 consists of 14 residues. CDR1 SGHDN and CDR2 FVKESK come from the germline V gene. Trimming cost V 4 bases and J 15 bases, with 22 bases left between them. The CDR3 DNA is TGTGCCAGCAGCCTCCCCGGACTCCAGCTGCGTCCGTTCTTC. Translated: CASSLPGLQLRPFF.

The chain joins TRBV7-9 to TRBJ1-4; 10 nucleotides line up with TRBD1. V dropped 2 bases and J dropped 7; count of bases not matched to a gene: 4. The length of the CDR3 is 15 residues. Germline assignment: CDR1 SEHNR and CDR2 FQNEAQ (reference sequence). CDR3 in DNA: TGTGCCAGCAGCTTAAACGGACAGGGGGGTGAAAAACTGTTTTTT. Translation: CASSLNGQGGEKLFF.

CDR3 bases: TGCGCCAGCAGCCAAGATCTCGGGTTTAGTCAGGGGGCTAATGAAAAACTGTTTTTT. Its translation: CASSQDLGFSQGANEKLFF. The J gene is TRBJ1-4, the V gene TRBV4-3; 7 nucleotides align to TRBD1. The J segment lost 3 bases and the V segment lost 0 bases, leaving 13 bases of the junction unmatched. CDR1 and CDR2 from the germline V gene are LGHNA and YSLEER. CDR3 length equals 19 residues.

V gene TRBV30 combines with J gene TRBJ1-1; D perhaps matches TRBD1 (5 bases). Trimming shortened V by 4 bases and J by 3 bases, and 18 bases separated the two germline ends. This CDR3 is 15 amino acids long. Per the germline V gene, CDR1 is GTSNPN and CDR2 is SVGIG (reference sequence). The CDR3 region has the DNA TGTGCCTGGATCCCCAGGGTTTTAAGGGACACTGAAGCTTTCTTT. Its protein product is CAWIPRVLRDTEAFF.